This T cell receptor beta chain was recovered during a study of cytomegalovirus exposure and HLA in healthy donors. Turning to the study itself: Early release data held 75 million to 100 million unique TCRs from HLA-typed donors.

This clone was seen a few times. Researchers ran the PCR with 60 Vbeta and 13 Jbeta primers. Assay used: immunoSEQ multiplex PCR; TCRdb lists only in-frame clones, some missing. The table includes some 150,000 clones, about two thirds detected once. Sequenced input: PBMCs. The TCR was taken from a man between 50 and 59 years old in good health and CMV-seropositive.

The CDR3 sequence: CAISEGEGSYNEQFF. The CDR3 DNA reads as TGTGCCATCAGTGAAGGGGAGGGCTCCTACAATGAGCAGTTCTTC. The chain combines TRBV10-3 with TRBJ2-1, with TRBD2 identical over 7 bases. V lost 3 bases to trimming and J lost 0 bases; unmatched junction nucleotides: 2. The CDR3 loop spans 15 amino acids. Per germline, CDR1 ENHRY and CDR2 SYGVKD.